This TCR beta chain was sequenced in a study of CD8+CD57+ T cells in acquired aplastic anemia. Germline V lookup: CDR1 SNHLY, CDR2 FYNNEI. This CDR3 has 14 amino acids. J lost 6 bases, V lost 5 bases, and 7 bases had no gene match. The study profiled TCR beta VDJ and CDR3 using genomic DNA as template. TCRdb reanalysed the reads using MiXCR and keeps one entry per CDR3 protein. The sample lists around 430,000 distinct CDR3 sequences; more than 25% were seen once. Patients chosen for sequencing had shown CD8+CD57+ cell expansion by flow cytometry. The chain recombines TRBV2 with TRBJ2-1; TRBD1 agrees at 7 bases. Sequencing was carried out using sorted CD4+, CD8+, or CD8+CD57+ T cells (not recorded which) from PBMCs. The receptor comes from a human donor with aplastic anemia. The CDR3 bases are TGTGCCAGCAGTTGGGGGACAGACACCAATGAGCAGTTCTTC. This translates into CASSWGTDTNEQFF.